This entry is about one T cell receptor (beta chain). The data belong to a study of technical replicates of blood from several donors. Germline CDR1 and CDR2: MNHEY and SVGAGI. The CDR3 runs 13 residues. V shed 8 bases and J shed 0 bases, with 11 bases lying between them. Method: immunoSEQ multiplex PCR; TCRdb's copy keeps in-frame clones and lacks some. The sample carries roughly 72,000 clones, roughly 94% recorded once. The rearrangement uses TRBV6-5 and TRBJ2-7; the D gene is possibly TRBD1 (5 bases). What was sequenced was T cells isolated from PBMCs. The origin of this receptor is a human donor in good health. The CDR3 protein is CASYQTGSYEQYF. CDR3 nucleotide sequence: TGTGCCAGCTATCAAACAGGCTCCTACGAGCAGTACTTC.